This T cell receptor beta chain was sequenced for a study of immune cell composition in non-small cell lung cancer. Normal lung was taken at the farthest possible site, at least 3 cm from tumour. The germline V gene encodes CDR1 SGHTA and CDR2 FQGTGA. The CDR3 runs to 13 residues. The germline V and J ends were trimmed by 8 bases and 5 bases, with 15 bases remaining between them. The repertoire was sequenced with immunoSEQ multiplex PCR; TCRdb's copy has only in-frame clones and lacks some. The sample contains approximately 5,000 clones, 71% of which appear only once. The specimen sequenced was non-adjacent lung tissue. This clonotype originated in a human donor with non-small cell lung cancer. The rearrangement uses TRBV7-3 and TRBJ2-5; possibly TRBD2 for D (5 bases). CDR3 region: CASSGSVVETQYF. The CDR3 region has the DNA TGTGCCAGCTCCGGTAGCGTAGTCGAGACCCAGTACTTC.